The 16 T cell receptor beta chains in this list originate from one sample, sequenced in a study of T cell repertoires in cytomegalovirus infection. TCRdb reprocessed the reads via MiXCR and lists one record per CDR3 protein. The sample lists about 8,000 distinct CDR3 sequences; around 60% were seen once. These TCRs' antigens remain unknown. The sample taken for sequencing was PBMCs, sequenced either directly or after in vitro stimulation (not recorded which). These receptor sequences come from a human donor in good health (CMV status not recorded). Some clones in this sample may be carry-over from other donors' samples.

CDR3 amino acids: CASVSNYNEQFF. CDR3 nucleotide sequence: TGTGCCAGCGTCTCGAACTACAATGAGCAGTTCTTC. The gene calls are TRBV28 and TRBJ2-1; unclear D gene. Germline V gives CDR1 MDHEN, CDR2 SYDVKM. V was shortened by 8 bases and J by 3 bases, with 8 bases between the two germline ends. CDR3 size: 12 residues.

As regards this clonotype: A read error is likely, as this CDR3 ends without the conserved phenylalanine or tryptophan. The V gene is TRBV7-6, the J gene TRBJ2-3; D call uncertain. The CDR3 extends over 15 amino acids. Germline V lookup: CDR1 SGHVS, CDR2 FNYEAQ. The CDR3 coding sequence is TGTGCCAGCAGCTTAGCTGGAAGTCCCTCAGAGACGCAGTATTTA. This gives the protein CASSLAGSPSETQYL.

The chain couples TRBV7-2 to TRBJ2-3; D not certain. CDR1 is SGHTA, CDR2 FQGNSA, per germline. The CDR3 sequence is 16 residues long. V lost 5 bases and J 3 bases, leaving 18 bases between the germline ends. CDR3 protein: CASSRPITPGTDTQYF. The CDR3 DNA reads TGTGCCAGCAGCCGTCCCATAACACCAGGAACAGATACGCAGTATTTT.

To note about this clonotype: This is likely a read error, given that the CDR3 carries no conserved phenylalanine or tryptophan at its end. Because the CDR3's place on the DNA is in doubt, the DNA is left out and the CDR3 is given as listed by TCRdb. The chain carries TRBV20-1 and TRBJ2-7; the table assigns TRBD2, which was not confirmed against the DNA. Germline loops: CDR1 DFQATT, CDR2 SNEGSKA (reference sequence). The CDR3 contains 15 residues when both ends are counted. The chain's CDR3 is CSARGWEVLSYEQSC.

This clonotype has more than one count but fewer than ten. The V call is TRBV10-2, the J call TRBJ1-1; TRBD1 aligns across 9 bases. CDR3 length: 15 residues. Germline assignment: CDR1 WSHSY and CDR2 SAAADI. Trimming removed 5 bases from V and 1 base from J; junction bases left unmatched: 5. The chain's CDR3 is CASSFPGQGNTEAFF. CDR3 coding DNA: TGCGCCAGCAGTTTTCCGGGACAGGGGAACACTGAAGCTTTCTTT.

Within the sample, this clonotype is medium-sized. The V and J genes are TRBV25-1 and TRBJ1-2; D ambiguous. The CDR3 loop spans 13 amino acids. Germline values: CDR1 MGHDK, CDR2 SYGVNS. Between the trimmed V and J ends, which lost 6 bases and 1 base, there was a span of 9 bases. The CDR3: CASSAGLNYGYTF. CDR3 nucleotide sequence: TGTGCCAGCAGCGCCGGTCTTAACTATGGCTACACCTTC.

This clonotype was found a few times. A much bigger clone sits one base away, suggesting this may be a read error. This chain joins TRBV27 and TRBJ2-2, with D possibly being TRBD2 (5 bases). This CDR3 contains 14 residues. Germline V CDR1 and CDR2: MNHEY, SMNVEV (reference sequence). The CDR3 DNA is TGTGCCAGCAGTTTTGGCACTCTCACCGGGGTGCTGTTTTTT. The encoded protein is CASSFGTLTGVLFF.

The chain is built from TRBV5-1 and TRBJ2-3, with 7 positions matching TRBD2. Germline V CDR1 and CDR2: SGHRS, YFSETQ. CDR3 size: 18 residues. The V and J ends lost 0 bases and 2 bases, in that order; junction bases with no gene match: 12. The CDR3 DNA reads as TGCGCCAGCAGCTTGGCCGGGGGGAAGATGGCGTTCACAGATACGCAGTATTTT. Translation gives CASSLAGGKMAFTDTQYF. Full variable domain (remainder filled in from reference TRBV5-1 and TRBJ2-3): KAGVTQTPRYLIKTRGQQVTLSCSPISGHRSVSWYQQTPGQGLQFLFEYFSETQRNKGNFPGRFSGRQFSNSRSEMNVSTLELGDSALYLCASSLAGGKMAFTDTQYFGPGTRLTVL.

Note on this clonotype: This is likely a read error, given that the CDR3 carries no conserved phenylalanine or tryptophan at its end. The V call is TRBV5-4, the J call TRBJ1-6, with a possible D match to TRBD1 (6 bases). Germline assignment: CDR1 SGHNT and CDR2 YYREEE (reference sequence). This CDR3 is 15 amino acids long. Here the CDR3 reads CASSRGGAPNAPLHL. CDR3 nucleotide sequence: TGTGCCAGCAGCCGAGGGGGGGCTCCTAATGCACCCCTCCACTTG.

This clonotype was counted at least ten times. V gene TRBV27 combines with J gene TRBJ2-7, with 9 bases identical to TRBD1. The CDR3 sequence is 16 residues long. Trimming cost V 6 bases and J 4 bases; bases outside gene matches: 13. The germline CDR1 and CDR2 sequences are MNHEY and SMNVEV (reference sequence). This CDR3 is CASRRSGTGSPYEQYF. The CDR3 coding sequence is TGTGCCAGCAGACGATCCGGGACAGGGTCCCCGTACGAGCAGTACTTC.

The chain carries TRBV4-2 and TRBJ2-1, with 10 bases identical to TRBD2. J lost 15 bases, V lost 1 base, and 18 bases had no gene match. The CDR3 sequence is 17 residues long. Germline V gene data show CDR1 as LGHNA and CDR2 as YNFKEQ. This CDR3 is CASSQASSSGGNNAPFF. The CDR3 DNA reads TGTGCCAGCAGCCAAGCTTCCTCTAGCGGGGGAAACAATGCGCCGTTCTTC.

This clonotype appeared a few times. The rearrangement joins TRBV7-9 to TRBJ2-1; D uncertain. The V end was cut by 4 bases, the J end by 13 bases, with 26 bases between. This CDR3 is 16 amino acids long. Germline CDR1 is SEHNR and CDR2 is FQNEAQ (reference sequence). The chain's CDR3 is CASSWLGISTYNAQFF. For the CDR3, the DNA is TGTGCCAGCAGCTGGTTGGGAATATCCACCTACAATGCTCAGTTCTTC.

With respect to this clonotype: This is likely a read error, given that the CDR3 carries no conserved phenylalanine or tryptophan at its end. The DNA is omitted, as the CDR3 cannot be located on it reliably, and the CDR3 follows TCRdb's listing. This chain uses TRBV24-1 with TRBJ2-5; the D call of TRBD1 is as the table states it, not checked on the DNA. The length of the CDR3 is 14 amino acids, counting both ends. Germline CDR1 is KGHDR and CDR2 is SFDVKD. The chain's CDR3 is CATSDVTGEETPYC.

A few counts support this clonotype. The genes are TRBV19 and TRBJ1-2, with D perhaps TRBD1 (6 bases). The V end lost 6 bases, the J end lost 8 bases, and 10 bases lay between the germline ends. CDR1 and CDR2 (germline): LNHDA, SQIVND (reference sequence). The CDR3 spans 11 residues. The CDR3: CASRDSLGYTF. The DNA of the CDR3 is TGTGCCAGTAGGGACAGTCTGGGCTACACCTTC.

V is TRBV7-9 and J is TRBJ2-1; 11 bases align to TRBD2. The CDR3 covers 17 residues. With 0 bases clipped from V and 1 base from J, the junction kept 2 bases outside the gene matches. The germline CDR1 and CDR2 sequences are SEHNR and FQNEAQ (reference sequence). The CDR3 bases are TGTGCCAGCAGCTTAGCGGGACTAGCGGCATCCTACAATGAGCAGTTCTTC. This sequence encodes CASSLAGLAASYNEQFF.

The chain is built from TRBV7-9 and TRBJ2-1; TRBD1 is a possible D gene (5 bases). The CDR3 runs to 16 residues. CDR1 and CDR2 from the germline V gene are SEHNR and FQNEAQ (reference sequence). As DNA, the CDR3 is TGTGACAGGATCTTGTTGGGAATATCCACCTACAATGAGCAGTTCTTC. This translates into CDRILLGISTYNEQFF.